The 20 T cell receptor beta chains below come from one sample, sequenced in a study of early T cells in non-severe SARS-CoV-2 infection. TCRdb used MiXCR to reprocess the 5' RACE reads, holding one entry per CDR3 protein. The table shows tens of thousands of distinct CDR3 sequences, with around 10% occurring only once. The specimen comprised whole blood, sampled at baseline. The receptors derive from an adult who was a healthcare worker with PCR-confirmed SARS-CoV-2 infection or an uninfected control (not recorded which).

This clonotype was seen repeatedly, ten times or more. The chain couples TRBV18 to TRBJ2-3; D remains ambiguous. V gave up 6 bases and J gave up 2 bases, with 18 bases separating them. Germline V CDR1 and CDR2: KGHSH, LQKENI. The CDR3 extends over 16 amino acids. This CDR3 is CASSLTSWWPTDTQYF. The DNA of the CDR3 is TGTGCCAGCTCGCTTACCTCATGGTGGCCCACAGATACGCAGTATTTT.

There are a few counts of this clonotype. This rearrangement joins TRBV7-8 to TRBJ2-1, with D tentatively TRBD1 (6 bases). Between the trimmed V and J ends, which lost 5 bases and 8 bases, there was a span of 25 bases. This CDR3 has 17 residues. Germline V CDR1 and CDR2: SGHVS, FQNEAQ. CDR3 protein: CASSRAQDSRASDEQFF. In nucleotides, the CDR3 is TGTGCCAGCAGCCGCGCCCAGGACAGTCGGGCTTCGGATGAGCAGTTCTTC. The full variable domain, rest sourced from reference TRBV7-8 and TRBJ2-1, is GAGVSQSPRYKVAKRGQDVALRCDPISGHVSLFWYQQALGQGPEFLTYFQNEAQLDKSGLPSDRFFAERPEGSVSTLKIQRTQQEDSAVYLCASSRAQDSRASDEQFFGPGTRLTVL.

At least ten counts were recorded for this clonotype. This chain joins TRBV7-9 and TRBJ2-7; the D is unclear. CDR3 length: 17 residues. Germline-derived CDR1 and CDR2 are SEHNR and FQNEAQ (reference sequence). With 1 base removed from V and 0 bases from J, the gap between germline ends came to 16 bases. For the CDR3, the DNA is TGTGCCAGCAGCTTAGATGGCGCTAGTTCCCGCTCCTACGAGCAGTACTTC. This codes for CASSLDGASSRSYEQYF.

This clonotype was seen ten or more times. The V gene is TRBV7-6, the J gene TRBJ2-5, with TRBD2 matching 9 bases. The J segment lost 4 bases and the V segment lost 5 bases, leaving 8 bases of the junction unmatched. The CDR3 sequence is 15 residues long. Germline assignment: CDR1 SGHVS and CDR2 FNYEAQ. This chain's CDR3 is CASSVGTSSGETQYF. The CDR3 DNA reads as TGTGCCAGCAGCGTAGGGACTAGCAGTGGAGAGACCCAGTACTTC.

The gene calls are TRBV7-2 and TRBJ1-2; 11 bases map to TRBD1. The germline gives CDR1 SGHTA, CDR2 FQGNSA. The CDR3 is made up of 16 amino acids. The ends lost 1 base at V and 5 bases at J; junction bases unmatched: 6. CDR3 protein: CASSLGGQGARYGYTF. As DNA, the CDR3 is TGTGCCAGCAGCTTAGGAGGACAGGGGGCCCGATATGGCTACACCTTC.

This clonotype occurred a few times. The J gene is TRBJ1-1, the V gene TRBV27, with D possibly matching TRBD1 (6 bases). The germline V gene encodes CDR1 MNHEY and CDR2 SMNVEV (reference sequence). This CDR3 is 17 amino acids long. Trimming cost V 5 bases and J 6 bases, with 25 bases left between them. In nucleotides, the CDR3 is TGTGCCAGCAGTCCCGCGGGGGCACAAGGATTGAGCGCTGAAGCTTTCTTT. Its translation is CASSPAGAQGLSAEAFF.

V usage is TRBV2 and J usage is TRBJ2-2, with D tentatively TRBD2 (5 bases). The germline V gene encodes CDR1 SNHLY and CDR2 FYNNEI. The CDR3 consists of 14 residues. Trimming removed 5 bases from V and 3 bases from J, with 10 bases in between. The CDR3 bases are TGTGCCAGCAGTATCGCGAGGGACACCGGGGAGCTGTTTTTT. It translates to CASSIARDTGELFF.

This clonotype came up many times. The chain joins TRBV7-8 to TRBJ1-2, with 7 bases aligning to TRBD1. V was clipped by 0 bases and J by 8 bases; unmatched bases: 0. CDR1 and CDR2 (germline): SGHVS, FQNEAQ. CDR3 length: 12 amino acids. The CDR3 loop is CASSLAGGGYTF. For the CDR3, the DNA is TGTGCCAGCAGCTTAGCAGGGGGCGGCTACACCTTC. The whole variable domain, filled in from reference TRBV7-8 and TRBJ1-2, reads GAGVSQSPRYKVAKRGQDVALRCDPISGHVSLFWYQQALGQGPEFLTYFQNEAQLDKSGLPSDRFFAERPEGSVSTLKIQRTQQEDSAVYLCASSLAGGGYTFGSGTRLTVV.

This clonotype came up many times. The CDR3 is CASSFPTGELFF. CDR3 DNA sequence: TGTGCCAGCAGTTTTCCGACCGGGGAGCTGTTTTTT. The chain has TRBV12-3 or TRBV12-4 and TRBJ2-2; D is undetermined. Trimming shortened V by 3 bases and J by 5 bases, and 4 bases separated the two germline ends. The CDR3 runs 12 residues.

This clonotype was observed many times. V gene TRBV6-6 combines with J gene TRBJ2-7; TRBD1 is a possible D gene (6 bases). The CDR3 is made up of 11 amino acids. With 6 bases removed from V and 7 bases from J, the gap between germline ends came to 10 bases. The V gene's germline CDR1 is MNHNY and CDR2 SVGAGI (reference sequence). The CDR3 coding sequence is TGTGCCAGCAGGCAGGGGAGTGAGCAGTACTTC. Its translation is CASRQGSEQYF.

CDR3 nucleotide sequence: TGTGCCAGCAGACGAACAGGGCAAGAGACCCAGTACTTC. It specifies CASRRTGQETQYF. V and J are TRBV6-5 and TRBJ2-5; TRBD1 is a possible D gene (6 bases). Germline CDR1 is MNHEY and CDR2 is SVGAGI. The CDR3 totals 13 residues. V lost 6 bases to trimming and J lost 2 bases, with 10 bases between them.

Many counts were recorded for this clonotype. The CDR3 spells CSALGPGTDTQYF. CDR3 nucleotide sequence: TGCAGTGCCCTCGGACCAGGCACAGATACGCAGTATTTT. J is TRBJ2-3 and V is TRBV20-1, with unresolved D. The CDR3 runs to 13 residues. The germline CDR1 and CDR2 sequences are DFQATT and SNEGSKA (reference sequence). Trimming cost V 6 bases and J 1 base, with 11 bases left between them.

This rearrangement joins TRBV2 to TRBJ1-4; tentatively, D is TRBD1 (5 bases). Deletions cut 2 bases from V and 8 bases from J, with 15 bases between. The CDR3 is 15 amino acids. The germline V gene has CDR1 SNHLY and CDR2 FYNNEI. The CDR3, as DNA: TGTGCCAGCAGTGAAATATGGGGGAGGGGAGAAAAACTGTTTTTT. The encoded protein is CASSEIWGRGEKLFF.

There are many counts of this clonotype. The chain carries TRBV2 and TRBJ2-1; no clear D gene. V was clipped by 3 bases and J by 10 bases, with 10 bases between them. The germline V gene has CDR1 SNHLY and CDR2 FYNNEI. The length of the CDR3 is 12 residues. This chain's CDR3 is CASSDPFGEQFF. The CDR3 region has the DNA TGTGCCAGCAGTGACCCGTTCGGAGAGCAGTTCTTC.

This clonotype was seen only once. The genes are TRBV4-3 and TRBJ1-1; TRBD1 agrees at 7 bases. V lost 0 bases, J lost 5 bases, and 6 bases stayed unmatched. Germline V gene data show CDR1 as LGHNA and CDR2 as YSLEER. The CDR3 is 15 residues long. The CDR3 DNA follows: TGCGCCAGCAGCCAAGAACCAGGGGGTGTTACTGAAGCTTTCTTT. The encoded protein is CASSQEPGGVTEAFF.

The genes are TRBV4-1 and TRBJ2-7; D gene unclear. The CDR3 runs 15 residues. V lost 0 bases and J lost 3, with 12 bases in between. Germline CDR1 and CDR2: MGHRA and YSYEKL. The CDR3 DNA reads TGCGCCAGCAGCCAAGATCACGGCAGCCACTACGAGCAGTACTTC. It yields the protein CASSQDHGSHYEQYF.

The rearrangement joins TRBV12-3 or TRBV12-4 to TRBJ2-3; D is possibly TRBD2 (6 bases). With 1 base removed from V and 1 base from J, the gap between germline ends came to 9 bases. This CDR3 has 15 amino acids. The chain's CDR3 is CASSLDTGGTDTQYF. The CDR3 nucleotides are TGTGCCAGCAGTTTAGATACGGGGGGCACAGATACGCAGTATTTT.

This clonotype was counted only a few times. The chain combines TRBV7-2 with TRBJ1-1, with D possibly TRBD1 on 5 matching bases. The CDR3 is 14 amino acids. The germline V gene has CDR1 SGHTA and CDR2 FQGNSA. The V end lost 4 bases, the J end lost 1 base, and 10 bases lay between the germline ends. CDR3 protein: CASSSDGANTEAFF. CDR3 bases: TGTGCCAGCAGCTCAGACGGGGCGAACACTGAAGCTTTCTTT.

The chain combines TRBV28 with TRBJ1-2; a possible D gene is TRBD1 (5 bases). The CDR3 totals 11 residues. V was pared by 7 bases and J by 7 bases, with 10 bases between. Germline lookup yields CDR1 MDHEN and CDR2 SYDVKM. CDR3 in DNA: TGTGCCAGCACAAGCGGGGCTGGCTACACCTTC. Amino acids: CASTSGAGYTF.

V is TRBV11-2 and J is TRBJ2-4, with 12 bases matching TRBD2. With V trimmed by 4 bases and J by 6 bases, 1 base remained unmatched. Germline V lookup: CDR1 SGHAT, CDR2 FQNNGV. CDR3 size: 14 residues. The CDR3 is CASSSTSGGNIQYF. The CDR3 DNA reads TGTGCCAGCAGCTCGACTAGCGGGGGAAACATTCAGTACTTC.